This T cell receptor (beta chain) was observed in a study of response to subunit inactivated influenza vaccine (dated by TCRdb to the late 2010s). Background for the entire study: Deep quantitative T cell receptor repertoire profiling was used in the study to track responses to a trivalent subunit inactivated influenza vaccine.

The junction shows trimming of 0 bases on V and 2 bases on J, plus 6 bases between the germline ends. The germline V gene yields SGHRS for CDR1 and YFSETQ for CDR2. Reading from cysteine to phenylalanine, the CDR3 counts 13 amino acids. The sequence is cut down to CDR3 DNA, 39 bases in frame from base 1. Libraries were built with RT-PCR. TCRdb names Illumina HiSeq 2500 as the instrument used. Starting from the raw public reads, TCRdb applied fastp trimming at Q25, assembled clones with MiXCR and retained in-frame beta chains. Under each unique CDR3 protein, matching rows form one entry showing the most common genes and DNA. Recorded for this sample are more than 500,000 distinct CDR3 sequences; roughly 10% of them occurred a single time. The ten largest clones add up to 9.5% to 11% of the sample. This clonotype was recorded many times. What antigen it recognizes has not been identified. No much larger clonotype is one base removed from it; base qualities were not supplied.

Results the study describes overall, beyond this receptor: It was suggested by the authors that each seasonal influenza vaccination may recruit only a limited number of new T cells.

The same sample was also used in a study of T cells expressing NK-cell markers. According to the second study: 5'RACE template switching, by which a universal primer site and unique molecular identifiers were added, was used to make TCR beta cDNA libraries. In sorted CD3+CD56+NKG2C+, CD3+CD56+NKG2C- and CD3+CD56-NKG2C+ T-cell subsets from several donors, TCR beta-chain repertoires were profiled. Among the eight sequenced donors, seven were HCMV-seropositive and one was HCMV-seronegative. In several experiments an anti-gammadeltaTCR antibody was added to restrict sorting to alphabetaTCR-expressing T cells. For six donors, the dominant CD3+CD56+NKG2C+ clonotypes were among the top 10 CD8+ clonotypes and accounted for 1.0-7.0% of CD8+ T cells. Those dominant clonotypes were again the most abundant among CD3+CD56-NKG2C+ cells in a handful of donors, at roughly 25-60.1%. Whether the expanded NKG2C-expressing T cell clones were specific for HCMV antigens remained unclear. The study sequenced eight donors, all healthy volunteers chosen at random: three men and five women. HCMV-specific IgG was detected in serum with a commercial ELISA kit to determine HCMV serostatus. Ficoll density gradient centrifugation was used to isolate peripheral blood mononuclear cells from blood. Bulk peripheral blood T-cell repertoires were additionally sequenced from unsorted PBMC for about 6 donors. Synthesis of cDNA was primed from the TCR beta constant segment and was followed by two consecutive PCR amplification steps. The libraries were sequenced on Illumina HiSeq 2000/2500, MiSeq or NextSeq, producing 2 x 150 bp reads. Reads were demultiplexed and grouped by UMI with MIGEC, and clonotypes were assembled and quantified with MiTCR. To exclude erroneous sequences, only TCR cDNA sequences supported by at least two reads were retained. The tcR package was used for downstream repertoire analysis, and clonotypes were matched across fractions by CDR3 nucleotide sequence plus V segment. Antigen specificity was annotated against VDJdb with VDJmatch, allowing one amino acid substitution in CDR3.

The source material was PBMCs from blood, sampled on the day of vaccination. The chain joins TRBV5-1 to TRBJ2-7, with the D segment identity uncertain. The clonotype originates from a man between 50 and 59 years old who received an inactivated influenza vaccine. Donor details come from another sample of the same person, matched by shared clones. In nucleotides, the sequence is TGCGCCAGCAGCTTGGCCGCCGCCTACGAGCAGTACTTC. Translated, this gives CASSLAAAYEQYF.